The subject of this entry is one T cell receptor beta chain. The antigen remains unidentified. This sample stems from a study of OX40 agonist ivuxolimab in advanced cancers. Method: immunoSEQ multiplex PCR; TCRdb's copy keeps in-frame clones and lacks some. In the table there are fewer than 120,000 clones, roughly 87% of which are singletons. Points from the study as a whole: Both blood CD4+ and CD8+ T cells showed clonal growth by week 6 at 0.1 to 3.0 mg/kg.

The investigators sampled blood at baseline, at cycle 4 day 1, and at cycle 7 day 1. V was pared by 3 bases and J by 4 bases, with 13 bases of the junction left unmatched. Per germline, CDR1 SGHTS and CDR2 YDEGEE. This CDR3 is built from 19 residues. This rearrangement joins TRBV5-8 to TRBJ2-2; 12 bases match TRBD2. The sample consisted of CD4+ or CD8+ T cells sorted from blood, taken in a trial of the OX40 agonist ivuxolimab. The clonotype comes from an adult with an advanced solid tumor such as melanoma, head and neck, liver or kidney cancer. The CDR3 sequence is CASSSWRLAGELGTGELFF. DNA of the CDR3: TGTGCCAGCAGCTCGTGGCGACTAGCGGGAGAGCTTGGCACCGGGGAGCTGTTTTTT.